One sample yielded the 17 T cell receptor beta chains listed below, sequenced in a study of blood T cell repertoires in COVID-19. Profiling relied on immunoSEQ multiplex PCR, and the TCRdb table lists in-frame clones only, not all of them. The sample has around 500,000 clones, 80% to 90% seen once. Material: peripheral blood. The source is a human donor in a cohort sampled during active COVID-19.

This clone was observed a handful of times. The rearrangement joins TRBV7-6 to TRBJ1-1; D is ambiguous. The germline CDR1 and CDR2 sequences are SGHVS and FNYEAQ. The CDR3 covers 13 residues. Trimming took 2 bases from V and 1 from J, leaving 5 bases between them. The chain's CDR3 is CASSLSWNTEAFF. In DNA, the CDR3 is TGTGCCAGCAGCTTATCCTGGAACACTGAAGCTTTCTTT.

The CDR3 region is CASSVLAGEGNEQFF. The CDR3 DNA follows: TGTGCCAGCAGCGTTCTAGCGGGAGAAGGGAATGAGCAGTTCTTC. This rearrangement joins TRBV9 to TRBJ2-1; 10 bases are a match to TRBD2. The ends lost 2 bases at V and 7 bases at J; junction bases unmatched: 6. Per germline, CDR1 SGDLS and CDR2 YYNGEE. CDR3 length: 15 residues.

The V and J genes are TRBV6-6 and TRBJ2-2; TRBD1 matches at 9 bases. This CDR3 has 15 residues. The trim removed 2 bases at V and 6 bases at J, leaving 4 bases unmatched. Germline loops: CDR1 MNHNY, CDR2 SVGAGI (reference sequence). CDR3: CASSYGDRESGELFF. CDR3 in DNA: TGTGCCAGCAGTTACGGGGACAGGGAATCCGGGGAGCTGTTTTTT.

The V call is TRBV3-1 (or the pseudogene TRBV3-2), the J call TRBJ2-7; D unresolved. Looked up from germline, CDR1 is LGHDT and CDR2 is YNNKEL (reference sequence). With 0 bases removed from V and 3 bases from J, the gap between germline ends came to 3 bases. This CDR3 spans 12 amino acids. The CDR3 nucleotides read TGTGCCAGCAGCCAAGAACACTACGAGCAGTACTTC. As protein: CASSQEHYEQYF.

This clone was seen just once. The J gene is TRBJ2-5, the V gene TRBV5-4; no firm D call. Trimming shortened V by 0 bases and J by 3 bases, and 9 bases separated the two germline ends. From germline, CDR1 is SGHNT and CDR2 YYREEE (reference sequence). This CDR3 spans 14 amino acids. The CDR3 sequence: CASSLGAVKETQYF. In DNA, the CDR3 is TGTGCCAGCAGCTTGGGGGCTGTGAAAGAGACCCAGTACTTC.

The CDR3 sequence: CASKLAGGPNNEQFF. CDR3 in DNA: TGTGCCAGCAAATTAGCGGGAGGGCCCAATAATGAGCAGTTCTTC. The rearrangement uses TRBV3-1 (or the pseudogene TRBV3-2) and TRBJ2-1; 11 bases map to TRBD2. This CDR3 is 15 amino acids long. Germline-derived CDR1 and CDR2 are LGHDT and YNNKEL (reference sequence). The J segment lost 7 bases and the V segment lost 7 bases, leaving 9 bases of the junction unmatched.

The chain employs TRBV5-1 and TRBJ2-1; TRBD1 aligns across 7 bases. V shed 2 bases and J 5 bases; nucleotides not matched to a gene: 4. CDR3 length: 14 amino acids. CDR1 is SGHRS, CDR2 YFSETQ, per germline. The CDR3 loop reads CASSLWDRDNEQFF. CDR3 DNA: TGCGCCAGCAGCTTATGGGACAGAGACAATGAGCAGTTCTTC.

CDR3 in amino acids: CATSRTTRDYNEQFF. CDR3 in DNA: TGTGCCACCAGCAGGACCACCCGGGACTACAATGAGCAGTTCTTC. The chain combines TRBV15 with TRBJ2-1; D is perhaps TRBD2 (5 bases). The germline V and J ends were trimmed by 3 bases and 3 bases, with 12 bases remaining between them. This CDR3 spans 15 amino acids. Germline V gene lookup returns CDR1 LNHNV and CDR2 YYDKDF (reference sequence).

This CDR3 is CASSLSTGPFSGNTIYF. CDR3 in DNA: TGTGCCAGCAGCTTGTCGACAGGCCCTTTCTCTGGAAACACCATATATTTT. The chain has TRBV5-6 and TRBJ1-3; TRBD1 might be the D (6 bases). With 1 base removed from V and 0 bases from J, the gap between germline ends came to 14 bases. The CDR3 sequence is 17 residues long. Germline V gives CDR1 SGHDT, CDR2 YYEEEE.

The chain employs TRBV19 and TRBJ1-1; 9 bases are shared with TRBD1. This CDR3 comprises 14 residues. The germline V gene has CDR1 LNHDA and CDR2 SQIVND (reference sequence). The V segment lost 10 bases and the J segment 3 bases; nucleotides outside the gene matches: 9. CDR3: CATTDRDRDTEAFF. The CDR3 bases are TGTGCCACGACGGACCGGGACAGGGACACTGAAGCTTTCTTT.

This chain links TRBV5-4 with TRBJ2-5; 9 bases map to TRBD1. Germline values: CDR1 SGHNT, CDR2 YYREEE (reference sequence). The trim removed 0 bases at V and 4 bases at J, leaving 1 base unmatched. The CDR3 spans 14 residues. Here the CDR3 reads CASSLEQGAETQYF. In DNA, the CDR3 is TGTGCCAGCAGCTTGGAACAGGGGGCAGAGACCCAGTACTTC.

This clone was observed a single time. V usage is TRBV7-3 and J usage is TRBJ1-4, with D perhaps TRBD1 (5 bases). The CDR3 length is 15 residues. Trimming left V 3 bases short and J 4 bases short, with 12 bases between. Germline values: CDR1 SGHTA, CDR2 FQGTGA. This CDR3 reads CASSLSGGINEKLFF. In DNA, the CDR3 is TGTGCCAGCAGCTTGTCGGGGGGGATTAATGAAAAACTGTTTTTT.

The rearrangement links TRBV6-4 to TRBJ1-2; D is possibly TRBD1 (5 bases). The CDR3 has 13 residues. V dropped 4 bases and J dropped 3 bases, with 9 bases sitting between them. CDR1 and CDR2 (germline): MRHNA, SNTAGT. The CDR3 coding sequence is TGTGCCAGCAGTGTTGGCAGGGACTATGGCTACACCTTC. Its translation is CASSVGRDYGYTF.

The gene calls are TRBV5-4 and TRBJ2-7; D not certain. V gave up 1 base and J gave up 0 bases, with 11 bases separating them. This CDR3 is built from 15 residues. The germline V gene encodes CDR1 SGHNT and CDR2 YYREEE (reference sequence). The CDR3 DNA sequence: TGTGCCAGCAGCTTGATAACGCTGAGCTCCTACGAGCAGTACTTC. It encodes CASSLITLSSYEQYF.

The rearrangement links TRBV6-5 to TRBJ2-6; TRBD1 is a possible D gene (6 bases). This CDR3 spans 15 amino acids. Germline lookup yields CDR1 MNHEY and CDR2 SVGAGI. V gave up 5 bases and J gave up 1 base, with 9 bases separating them. The CDR3 is CASSQQGSGANVLTF. The DNA for the CDR3 is TGTGCCAGCAGTCAACAGGGATCTGGGGCCAACGTCCTGACTTTC.

This chain connects TRBV2 to TRBJ2-7, with D maybe TRBD1 (6 bases). V was clipped by 7 bases and J by 1 base, with 14 bases between them. CDR3 length: 14 residues. CDR1 is SNHLY, CDR2 FYNNEI, per germline. CDR3 bases: TGTGCCAGCATTGAGGACAGATTTTCCTACGAGCAGTACTTC. Translation: CASIEDRFSYEQYF.

The V gene is TRBV6-1, the J gene TRBJ2-1; 9 positions agree with TRBD2. This CDR3 has 15 amino acids. The germline V gene encodes CDR1 MNHNS and CDR2 SASEGT. With V trimmed by 1 base and J by 2 bases, 0 bases remained unmatched. As DNA, the CDR3 is TGTGCCAGCAGTGAAGGACTAGCGGCCTACAATGAGCAGTTCTTC. Its translation: CASSEGLAAYNEQFF.